A single sample gave rise to the 10 T cell receptor beta chains below, sequenced in a study of control samples from healthy donors and cancer patients. Generated by immunoSEQ multiplex PCR, the TCRdb table keeps only in-frame clones and is missing some. The sample gives tens of thousands of clones, roughly nine tenths of which show up once; around 5.4% is in the top ten. The sample was blood. The source is a man between 45 and 60 years old in good health.

This chain uses TRBV3-1 (or the pseudogene TRBV3-2) with TRBJ1-2; possible D gene TRBD1, 5 bases. Germline V gene sequence: CDR1 LGHDT, CDR2 YNNKEL (reference sequence). V was clipped by 1 base and J by 2 bases, with 8 bases between them. This CDR3 spans 14 amino acids. Written as DNA, the CDR3 is TGTGCCAGCAGCCAAGTAAAGGGGAACTATGGCTACACCTTC. Translated, it gives CASSQVKGNYGYTF.

The chain employs TRBV5-6 and TRBJ2-3; tentative D call: TRBD2 (5 bases). The germline CDR1 and CDR2 sequences are SGHDT and YYEEEE. Trimming stripped 3 bases from V and 4 bases from J, with 12 bases between. The CDR3 length is 14 residues. CDR3 residues: CASSYLASSDTQYF. The CDR3 DNA reads as TGTGCCAGCAGCTACCTGGCTAGCTCAGATACGCAGTATTTT.

The J gene is TRBJ2-1, the V gene TRBV11-2, with TRBD2 matching 7 bases. Germline V lookup: CDR1 SGHAT, CDR2 FQNNGV. V dropped 1 base and J dropped 8; count of bases not matched to a gene: 5. The CDR3 covers 14 residues. The CDR3 nucleotides are TGTGCCAGCAGCTTAGGTGGGAGGGGCGATGAGCAGTTCTTC. Its translation: CASSLGGRGDEQFF.

The V call is TRBV30, the J call TRBJ1-4; tentative D call: TRBD1 (5 bases). The CDR3 is 14 residues long. Germline V gene lookup returns CDR1 GTSNPN and CDR2 SVGIG (reference sequence). With 2 bases removed from V and 6 bases from J, the gap between germline ends came to 13 bases. CDR3 sequence reads: CAWSLQERDEKLFF. CDR3 nucleotide sequence: TGTGCCTGGAGTCTACAGGAAAGGGATGAAAAACTGTTTTTT.

The CDR3 reads CASSPFLTSGATDTQYF. DNA for the CDR3: TGCGCCAGCAGCCCATTTCTGACTAGCGGGGCGACAGATACGCAGTATTTT. This chain joins TRBV4-1 and TRBJ2-3; 11 bases are shared with TRBD2. V lost 4 bases and J lost 3; bases outside the gene matches: 9. The CDR3 is 17 amino acids. Germline loops: CDR1 MGHRA, CDR2 YSYEKL.

Turning to this clone: The CDR3 does not close with the conserved phenylalanine or tryptophan, likely indicating a read error. The DNA is left out, because the CDR3 cannot be placed on it with certainty; the CDR3 is given as TCRdb lists it. The rearrangement uses TRBV11-3 and TRBJ2-7; the table names TRBD2, a call not compared with the DNA. Germline V gene data show CDR1 as SGHNT and CDR2 as YENEEA. Termini included, the CDR3 measures 11 amino acids. CDR3 amino acids: CASSFEGREGP.

The chain is built from TRBV19 and TRBJ1-2; TRBD1 aligns across 8 bases. V shed 5 bases, J shed 5 bases, and the junction held 4 bases outside the gene matches. Germline lookup yields CDR1 LNHDA and CDR2 SQIVND (reference sequence). The CDR3 has 13 residues. The CDR3 nucleotides are TGTGCCAGTAGTCAGACAGGGGAGTATGGCTACACCTTC. Amino acids: CASSQTGEYGYTF.

The chain joins TRBV6-2 or TRBV6-3 to TRBJ2-1; 7 bases map to TRBD2. Germline V lookup: CDR1 MNHEY, CDR2 SVGEGT. The V segment lost 7 bases and the J segment 1 base; nucleotides outside the gene matches: 7. The CDR3 contains 15 residues. In DNA, the CDR3 is TGTGCCAGCACCCCGACTAGCCAATCCTACAATGAGCAGTTCTTC. Translation: CASTPTSQSYNEQFF.

The J gene is TRBJ1-2, the V gene TRBV10-3; TRBD1 aligns across 7 bases. The V segment lost 2 bases and the J segment 3 bases; nucleotides outside the gene matches: 12. The CDR3 is 17 amino acids. Germline assignment: CDR1 ENHRY and CDR2 SYGVKD. The CDR3 DNA reads TGTGCCATCAGTGAGGCGCTACAGGGGACCCTCTACTATGGCTACACCTTC. This sequence encodes CAISEALQGTLYYGYTF.

This clone was seen just once. The chain recombines TRBV21-1 with TRBJ2-2; the table calls TRBD1, which could not be checked here. TRBV21-1 is noted as a pseudogene. The CDR3 consists of 15 residues. CDR3 sequence reads: CASSKVTGPTGELFF. Here the CDR3 DNA reads TGTGCCAGCAGCAAAGTCACAGGGCCAACCGGGGAGCTGTTTTTT.